This T cell receptor (beta chain) was sequenced for a study of CD8+ T cells in alopecia areata. Study conclusions and caveats: Scalp lesions, especially in alopecia totalis/universalis, had higher clonality than normal scalp. As there was one nonresponder, how baseline CD8+ expansion relates to response remains uncertain. In scalp and blood, many expanded lesional clones persisted during tofacitinib.

V lost 4 bases and J 9 bases, leaving 12 bases between the germline ends. This CDR3 has 11 residues. Germline CDR1 and CDR2: GTSNPN and SVGIG (reference sequence). The sample's treatment: oral pan-JAK inhibitor, 5-10 mg twice daily. Concerning this clone: The target antigen is unknown.

Reverse transcribed after extraction, RNA yielded cDNA as the sequencing template. TCRdb's copy holds only in-frame clones and misses some; the assay was immunoSEQ multiplex PCR. This table holds around 100,000 clones, 56% found once. The sequence was obtained from a human donor with alopecia areata. The genes are TRBV30 and TRBJ1-1, with D unclear. The specimen was CD4+ T cells sorted from blood, collected at week 24, from a patient treated with tofacitinib. CDR3 amino acids: CAWKAPDKAFF. The CDR3 nucleotides are TGTGCCTGGAAAGCCCCAGACAAAGCTTTCTTT.